This T cell receptor (beta chain) emerged from a study of T cells after yellow fever vaccination (dated by TCRdb to the late 2010s). About the full investigation: Libraries from fractions with low cell numbers were prepared with the SMART-Seq v4 Ultra Low Input RNA kit. To follow T-cell clones before and after both primary and booster YFV17D yellow fever vaccination, bulk TCR alpha and beta repertoires underwent longitudinal sequencing. Two healthy male donors, one aged 18 to 30 and one aged 30 to 40 years, made up the cohort. Bulk PBMC replicates and cell subsets were isolated from blood drawn at multiple timepoints before and after both primary and secondary immunization.

Sequences SGHVS (CDR1) and FQNEAQ (CDR2) are obtained from the germline V gene. The junction shows trimming of 2 bases on V and 9 bases on J, plus 16 bases between the germline ends. The CDR3 starts with the cysteine, ends with the phenylalanine, and has 14 residues. Only the CDR3 DNA stays, 42 bases, in frame from base 1. With respect to this clonotype: It lacks a known antigen. No qualities accompany the bases; no much larger clone lies one base away.

The intended sense of this specimen's treatment or condition label: live attenuated yellow fever vaccine strain. At each blood-draw timepoint, two biological replicates of bulk PBMCs were collected. PBMCs were isolated from peripheral blood using a standard Ficoll-Paque protocol. TriZol was used to extract RNA from bulk PBMCs, from CD4 and CD8 fractions, and from dextramer-positive and dextramer-negative fractions. Broad study findings and their caveats: Compared with the primary T-cell response, the secondary T-cell response was weaker but faster, peaking on day 5 rather than day 15. FACS-sorted repertoires could contain abundant contaminating clonotypes from the bulk population, so computational filtering was required. The study included only a couple of donors, which limits how far the findings can be generalized. After the booster, most of the clones that had expanded following primary vaccination were detected again (around 95% of CD4 and around 90% of CD8), which suggests that memory was broadly maintained. A small share of clonotypes occurred in both CD4 and CD8 compartments, likely arising from convergent recombination.

TCR cDNA was synthesized by 5'RACE template switching, which introduced a universal primer site and unique molecular identifiers. cDNA synthesis was primed from both the TCR alpha and TCR beta constant segments. Library amplification involved two PCR steps, and the second step added sample barcodes and sequencing adapters. Sequencing of libraries was done on Illumina HiSeq 2500 (2x100 bp) or NovaSeq (2x150 bp). Turning to the authors' computational methods: Demultiplexing of reads and collapsing into UMI consensus sequences were performed with MIGEC, and V(D)J alignment was carried out with MiXCR. Using edgeR on replicate PBMC samples, clonotypes were called vaccine-responding if FDR was below 0.01 and the log2 fold change was above 5 up to day 15. Each bulk clonotype received a CD4 or CD8 identity based on whether the sequenced CD4 or CD8 repertoire contained that clonotype at higher abundance. TCRdb ran its own pipeline on the public reads, namely fastp trimming at Q25 and MiXCR clone calling, and kept in-frame beta chains. Each CDR3 protein appears once, grouped with its most common genes and DNA. These V and J calls originate from TCRdb's pipeline instead of the authors' own analysis. Within this sample are some 600,000 distinct CDR3 sequences, with roughly an eighth of them counted one time only. Of the sample, under 15% is held by the ten largest clones.

The TCR was taken from a man aged 25-45 years who received the YFV17D yellow fever vaccine. The specimen comprised PBMCs, sampled on the day of the yellow fever booster vaccination. Recombination joined TRBV7-8 with TRBJ2-5; confidence is insufficient to name the D gene. For the CDR3, the sequence is CASSLRQDPTAQYF. The DNA sequence reads TGTGCCAGCAGCTTAAGGCAGGACCCCACGGCCCAGTACTTC. Extended through the reference TRBV7-8 and TRBJ2-5 proteins, this CDR3 yields the full variable domain: GAGVSQSPRYKVAKRGQDVALRCDPISGHVSLFWYQQALGQGPEFLTYFQNEAQLDKSGLPSDRFFAERPEGSVSTLKIQRTQQEDSAVYLCASSLRQDPTAQYFGPGTRLLVL.